This TCR beta chain came from a study of blood T cell repertoires in COVID-19 (dated by TCRdb to 2018 to 2021). Context from the whole study: Samples covering the acute and convalescent phases of COVID-19 were provided by collaborators in the United States, Italy and Spain. The material from the prospective study consisted of cDNA or gDNA derived from T cells, B-cell-depleted T cells, or PBMCs. Deeply sampled blood TCRbeta repertoires from subjects exposed to, actively infected with, or recovered from COVID-19 were included in the dataset. A freely available public database, intended as a resource for researchers studying the immune response to SARS-CoV-2, is where the repertoires were released. The samples were drawn from the first 160 participants of the ongoing ImmuneRACE study and from 1,254 subjects provided by 6 global collaborators. Sample metadata almost always included a de-identified subject ID, COVID-19 status, age in years and sex. HLA class I and class II types, where available, came from metadata supplied by the sample provider rather than from assay-based typing.

Whole blood was collected in K2EDTA tubes by collaborating institutions according to the institutions' own protocols. Collaborator samples were shipped for TCRbeta analysis as frozen whole blood, isolated PBMCs, or DNA extracted from either sample type. As concerns this clone: Its cognate antigen has yet to be identified. No base-level quality is on record; no much larger clone is a single base apart.

TCRbeta CDR3 regions were amplified from genomic DNA using the immunoSEQ Assay, a bias-controlled multiplex PCR. Regarding the original processing steps: Within the assay, amplification of reference gene primers was used to estimate how many nucleated cells each sample contained. To quantify the absolute abundance of each unique TCRbeta CDR3 rearrangement, sequence reads were collapsed and filtered. Productive Simpson clonality was computed per sample as the square root of Simpson's diversity index over productive rearrangements. The clones in this table, taken by TCRdb from immuneACCESS, are in-frame only. Not every clone is retained; where verified, under half of the shortfall comes from an unresolved V gene, and the cause of the rest is unknown. V, J and clone size are taken as reported in that table, and D and trimming were inferred from the DNA itself. This sample lists more than 65,000 clones; around 76% were detected once. The ten largest clones take up roughly 15% of the sample.

The research as a whole found: Clinical and demographic metadata were provided uncurated, with the amount varying by source and participant.

Spanning cysteine to phenylalanine, the CDR3 consists of 16 amino acids. Just the 48-base CDR3 DNA is kept, in frame starting at base 1. Trimming leaves V shorter by 8 bases and J shorter by 6 bases, with the junction holding 16 bases beyond the gene matches. CDR1 and CDR2 are read off the germline V gene as SNHLY and FYNNEI. The sequenced sample consisted of peripheral blood. The sequence derives from an elderly woman with acute or convalescent COVID-19. In this chain, TRBV2 is recombined with TRBJ1-2, and 9 junctional nucleotides match TRBD1. The DNA reads TGTGCCAGCCTAGGGGACAGGGACCGGGTACTCCATGGCTACACCTTC. This is translated as CASLGDRDRVLHGYTF.